This passage covers 5 T cell receptor beta chains from one sample sequenced in a study of cytomegalovirus exposure and HLA in healthy donors. Researchers ran the PCR with 60 Vbeta and 13 Jbeta primers. Using immunoSEQ multiplex PCR, the repertoire was profiled, and TCRdb retains in-frame clones only, with some absent. Of about 150,000 clones detected, around 70% appear once; the ten largest clones hold approximately 2.1%. Sequenced sample: PBMCs. These receptors all stem from a man aged 35-49 years in good health and CMV-seronegative.

The table lists this clone with a few counts. The chain has TRBV27 and TRBJ1-2; the match to TRBD1 covers 8 bases. After removal of 2 bases from V and 4 bases from J, the junction contained 3 bases not matched to a gene. CDR1 MNHEY and CDR2 SMNVEV come from the germline V gene (reference sequence). The CDR3 is 14 residues long. The CDR3: CASSLGTGIYGYTF. CDR3 sequence (DNA): TGTGCCAGCAGTTTAGGGACAGGCATCTATGGCTACACCTTC.

Worth noting for this clone: This same CDR3 is encoded by further DNA sequences in the sample. The chain combines TRBV5-1 with TRBJ2-1, with D unclear. The CDR3 runs to 12 residues. V was shortened by 2 bases and J by 7 bases, with 7 bases between the two germline ends. Germline CDR1 and CDR2: SGHRS and YFSETQ. This CDR3 is CASSLAGNEQFF. The CDR3 region has the DNA TGCGCCAGCAGCTTAGCCGGGAATGAGCAGTTCTTC.

V gene TRBV6-6 combines with J gene TRBJ2-6; no definite D call. In germline, CDR1 is MNHNY, CDR2 SVGAGI (reference sequence). Trimming stripped 6 bases from V and 0 bases from J, with 6 bases between. This CDR3 is 14 amino acids long. CDR3 sequence (DNA): TGTGCCAGCAGACAAAGCTCTGGGGCCAACGTCCTGACTTTC. Residues: CASRQSSGANVLTF.

The J gene is TRBJ2-2, the V gene TRBV25-1; D possibly corresponds to TRBD1 (5 bases). This CDR3 region has 16 residues. Germline-derived CDR1 and CDR2 are MGHDK and SYGVNS. V lost 7 bases to trimming and J lost 6 bases, with 21 bases between them. The CDR3 nucleotides read TGTGCCAGCATACCCAACGGCAAGGGGCCCGCCGGGGAGCTGTTTTTT. Translating gives CASIPNGKGPAGELFF.

The genes are TRBV11-2 and TRBJ1-1; 7 bases map to TRBD1. CDR3 length: 13 amino acids. With 5 bases clipped from V and 5 bases from J, the junction kept 5 bases outside the gene matches. The V gene's germline CDR1 is SGHAT and CDR2 FQNNGV. The CDR3, as DNA: TGTGCCAGCAGCCCGGACAGGAAGACTGAAGCTTTCTTT. This gives the protein CASSPDRKTEAFF.